These 8 T cell receptor beta chains originate from one sample sequenced in a study of T cell responses to AZD1222 COVID-19 vaccine. Only in-frame clones appear in the TCRdb table, and some are missing; sequencing was by immunoSEQ multiplex PCR. There are about 120,000 clones in the sample; more than 75% occur only once, and 9% to 15% lies in the top ten. Sequenced here: peripheral blood, sampled on day 0 of AZD1222 vaccination. The receptors were sampled from an adult in good health.

This sequence joins TRBV19 and TRBJ1-6; TRBD1 is a possible D gene (5 bases). The V end lost 6 bases, the J end lost 5 bases, and 11 bases lay between the germline ends. This CDR3 is 14 amino acids long. Germline V gives CDR1 LNHDA, CDR2 SQIVND (reference sequence). The CDR3 here is CASRETANNSPLHF. CDR3 nucleotides: TGTGCCAGTAGAGAGACAGCTAATAATTCACCCCTCCACTTT.

The CDR3 coding sequence is TGTGCCAGCAGGCACAGGGTGGCCAAAAACATTCAGTACTTC. The encoded protein is CASRHRVAKNIQYF. The V gene is TRBV6-4, the J gene TRBJ2-4, with D possibly matching TRBD1 (6 bases). V lost 6 bases and J 1 base, leaving 10 bases between the germline ends. Germline loops: CDR1 MRHNA, CDR2 SNTAGT. This CDR3 spans 14 amino acids.

This chain joins TRBV5-4 and TRBJ2-2; D is undetermined. The CDR3 spans 16 residues. CDR1 is SGHNT, CDR2 YYREEE, per germline (reference sequence). V lost 4 bases and J 2 bases, leaving 15 bases between the germline ends. The CDR3 loop is CASSPGPNLNTGELFF. The CDR3 DNA sequence: TGTGCCAGCAGCCCCGGGCCAAACCTAAACACCGGGGAGCTGTTTTTT.

The genes are TRBV19 and TRBJ1-1; no clear D. Trimming left V 5 bases short and J 2 bases short, with 9 bases between. The germline gives CDR1 LNHDA, CDR2 SQIVND (reference sequence). The CDR3 length is 13 residues. The CDR3 region is CASSGDKNTEAFF. The CDR3 region has the DNA TGTGCCAGTAGTGGCGACAAAAACACTGAAGCTTTCTTT.

V is TRBV9 and J is TRBJ2-3; D is possibly TRBD2 (5 bases). This CDR3 has 15 residues. V lost 0 bases and J 0 bases, leaving 8 bases between the germline ends. Germline CDR1 reads SGDLS; CDR2 reads YYNGEE. In DNA, the CDR3 is TGTGCCAGCAGCGTAGCCGAGCGGAGCACAGATACGCAGTATTTT. Its protein is CASSVAERSTDTQYF.

The V gene is TRBV21-1, the J gene TRBJ1-5. TRBV21-1 is a documented pseudogene. CDR3 size: 15 residues. The CDR3, as DNA: TGTGCCAGCAGCAAAAATGTATTAGGGCACTGGGCCCAGCATTTT. This translates into CASSKNVLGHWAQHF.

The rearrangement links TRBV5-5 to TRBJ1-1; a weak D match, TRBD1 (6 bases). This CDR3 is 15 amino acids long. Germline V gives CDR1 SGHKS, CDR2 YYEKEE (reference sequence). The V end was cut by 0 bases, the J end by 5 bases, with 14 bases between. As DNA, the CDR3 is TGTGCCAGCAGCTTGGTTGGGGGGGCCGGAACTGAAGCTTTCTTT. This gives the protein CASSLVGGAGTEAFF.

This clone was observed a handful of times. The CDR3 bases are TGTGCCAGCAGCTTGGACGGGCAGCCCCAGCATTTT. Its translation: CASSLDGQPQHF. The V call is TRBV5-4, the J call TRBJ1-5; D is unclear. This CDR3 has 12 residues. From germline, CDR1 is SGHNT and CDR2 YYREEE (reference sequence). V dropped 0 bases and J dropped 7 bases, with 5 bases sitting between them. The variable domain in full, completed from reference TRBV5-4 and TRBJ1-5, reads ETGVTQSPTHLIKTRGQQVTLRCSSQSGHNTVSWYQQALGQGPQFIFQYYREEENGRGNFPPRFSGLQFPNYSSELNVNALELDDSALYLCASSLDGQPQHFGDGTRLSIL.